This TCR beta chain was sequenced during a study of T cell responses to AZD1222 COVID-19 vaccine. Regarding the study as a whole: Repertoires were obtained only post-peak T cell response. Clonal diversity was possibly underestimated, and white British individuals and females predominated among donors.

This clone has just one count. Its cognate antigen is unknown. The method was immunoSEQ multiplex PCR; TCRdb's version includes in-frame clones alone and lacks a portion of them. Here the sample spans tens of thousands of clones, around 89% being singletons. V lost 1 base, J lost 5 bases, and 11 bases lay in between. The CDR3 totals 15 residues. Germline lookup yields CDR1 LNHNV and CDR2 YYDKDF (reference sequence). The chain links TRBV15 to TRBJ2-2, with D perhaps TRBD1 (6 bases). The sequencing here drew on peripheral blood, taken 28 days after the second dose of the MenACWY control vaccine. The receptor was isolated from an adult who received the MenACWY meningococcal vaccine as a control. Here the CDR3 DNA reads TGTGCCACCAGCAGAGGGGGACATAATACCGGGGAGCTGTTTTTT. It is translated as CATSRGGHNTGELFF.